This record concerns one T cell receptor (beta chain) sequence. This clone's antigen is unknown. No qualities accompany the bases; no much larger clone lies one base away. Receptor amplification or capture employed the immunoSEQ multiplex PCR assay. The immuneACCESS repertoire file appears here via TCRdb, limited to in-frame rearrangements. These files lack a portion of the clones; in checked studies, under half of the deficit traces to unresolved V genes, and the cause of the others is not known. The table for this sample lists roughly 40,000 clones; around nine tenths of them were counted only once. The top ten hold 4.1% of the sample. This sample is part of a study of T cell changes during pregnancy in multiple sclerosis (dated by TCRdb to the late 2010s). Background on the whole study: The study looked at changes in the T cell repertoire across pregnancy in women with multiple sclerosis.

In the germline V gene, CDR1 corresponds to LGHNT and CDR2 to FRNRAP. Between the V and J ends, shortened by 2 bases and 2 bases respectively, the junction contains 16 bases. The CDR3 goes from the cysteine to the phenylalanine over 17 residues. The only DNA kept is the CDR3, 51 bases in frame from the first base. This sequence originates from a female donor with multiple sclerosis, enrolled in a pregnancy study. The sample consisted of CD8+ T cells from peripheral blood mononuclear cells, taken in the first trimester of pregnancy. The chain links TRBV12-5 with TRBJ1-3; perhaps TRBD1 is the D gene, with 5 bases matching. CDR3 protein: CASGLSWMGRPGNTIYF. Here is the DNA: TGTGCTAGTGGTTTGTCTTGGATGGGGCGGCCTGGAAACACCATATATTTT.